A selection of T cell receptor beta chains follows, all from one sample in a study of PD-1 blockade in classical Hodgkin lymphoma. The protocol was immunoSEQ multiplex PCR, while the TCRdb copy is restricted to in-frame clones and leaves out a portion. The sample has just over 60,000 clones, approximately 88% seen once. Sequencing used peripheral blood mononuclear cells (PBMCs), obtained at baseline. The receptors were sampled from a human donor with classical Hodgkin lymphoma. Each CDR3 is given with its conserved first and last residue. D genes are given only for firm matches. Size values are once, few and many counts, or a class for expanded clones, and some rows have none.

TRBD2,TRBJ2-3,TRBV28,NA,TGTGCCAGCAGACTAGGCGGGGGGTGGACAGATACGCAGTATTTT,CASRLGGGWTDTQYF
NA,TRBJ2-1,TRBV5-1,NA,TGCGCCAGCAGCTTGGGATCGCAGGGGTGGGGTAATGAGCAGTTCTTC,CASSLGSQGWGNEQFF
NA,TRBJ1-1,TRBV19,NA,TGTGCCAGTAGTATCCGCAGGAACACTGAAGCTTTCTTT,CASSIRRNTEAFF
TRBD2,TRBJ2-1,TRBV5-1,NA,TGCGCCAGCAGTCGGACTAGCGGGGGGGCATCCTACAATGAGCAGTTCTTC,CASSRTSGGASYNEQFF
NA,TRBJ1-1,TRBV29-1,once,TGCAGCGTTGAAGTTCTACAACTAGGGCATTTGAACACTGAAGCTTTCTTT,CSVEVLQLGHLNTEAFF
TRBD1,TRBJ2-2,TRBV7-2,NA,TGTGCCAGCAGCCGGAGACAGGGGGCCGGGGAGCTGTTTTTT,CASSRRQGAGELFF
NA,TRBJ1-2,TRBV18,NA,TGTGCCAGCTCACCACCGGGCATTCCCGGCTACACCTTC,CASSPPGIPGYTF
TRBD2,TRBJ2-7,TRBV7-2,NA,TGTGCCAGCAGCGAGACTAGCGGGGTCGCCTACGAGCAGTACTTC,CASSETSGVAYEQYF
NA,TRBJ2-2,TRBV27,NA,TGTGCCAGCAGTTTTAGAAGGGAGTTAACGAACACCGGGGAGCTGTTTTTT,CASSFRRELTNTGELFF
TRBD2,TRBJ2-3,TRBV25-1,NA,TGTGCCAGCAGTGAATTGTGGCCTAGCGGGGCAAGCACAGATACGCAGTATTTT,CASSELWPSGASTDTQYF
NA,TRBJ2-7,TRBV5-1,NA,TGCGCCAGCAGCAGGGCCCAGGAATACGAGCAGTACTTC,CASSRAQEYEQYF
NA,TRBJ2-1,TRBV4-1,NA,TGCGCCAGCAGCCAAGAGTGGGGTCAGTACAATGAGCAGTTCTTC,CASSQEWGQYNEQFF
NA,TRBJ1-2,TRBV7-9,NA,TGTGCCAGCTTCGTAGAGGTCCCGGGACCAATCTATGGCTACACCTTC,CASFVEVPGPIYGYTF
TRBD1,TRBJ1-6,TRBV30,NA,TGTGCCTGGAGTGCCACAAACAGGGGTTCACCCCTCCACTTT,CAWSATNRGSPLHF
TRBD1,TRBJ2-7,TRBV5-6,once,TGTGCCAGCAGCCTCTTCGGGACAGGGGTCTACGAGCAGTACTTC,CASSLFGTGVYEQYF